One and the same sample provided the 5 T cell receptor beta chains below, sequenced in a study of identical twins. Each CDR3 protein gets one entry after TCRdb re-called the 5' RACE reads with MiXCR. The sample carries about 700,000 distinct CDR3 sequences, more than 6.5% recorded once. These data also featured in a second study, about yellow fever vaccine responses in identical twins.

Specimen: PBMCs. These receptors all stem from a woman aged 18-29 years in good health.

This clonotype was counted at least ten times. The CDR3 nucleotides read TGTGCCAGCAGCGACCCCCCCGGCTCCTCTGGCTACACCTTC. It codes for CASSDPPGSSGYTF. The chain has TRBV7-9 and TRBJ1-2; D gene uncertain. V gave up 5 bases and J gave up 7 bases, with 17 bases separating them. CDR1 and CDR2 from the germline V gene are SEHNR and FQNEAQ (reference sequence). The CDR3 loop spans 14 amino acids.

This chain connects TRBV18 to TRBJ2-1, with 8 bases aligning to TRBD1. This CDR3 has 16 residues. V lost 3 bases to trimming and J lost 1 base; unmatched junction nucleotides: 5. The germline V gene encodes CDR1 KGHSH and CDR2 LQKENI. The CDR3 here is CASSPDTGGSYNEQFF. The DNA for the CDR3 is TGTGCCAGCTCACCCGACACAGGGGGATCCTACAATGAGCAGTTCTTC.

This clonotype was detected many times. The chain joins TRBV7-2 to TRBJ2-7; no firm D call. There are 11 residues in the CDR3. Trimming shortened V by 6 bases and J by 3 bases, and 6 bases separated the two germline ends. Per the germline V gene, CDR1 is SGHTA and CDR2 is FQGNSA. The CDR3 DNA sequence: TGTGCCAGCAGTTCACGCTACGAGCAGTACTTC. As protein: CASSSRYEQYF.

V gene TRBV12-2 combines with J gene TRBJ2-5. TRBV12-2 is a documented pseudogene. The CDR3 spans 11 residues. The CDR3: CASRFTPDQYF. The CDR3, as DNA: TGTGCAAGTCGCTTTACACCCGACCAGTACTTC.

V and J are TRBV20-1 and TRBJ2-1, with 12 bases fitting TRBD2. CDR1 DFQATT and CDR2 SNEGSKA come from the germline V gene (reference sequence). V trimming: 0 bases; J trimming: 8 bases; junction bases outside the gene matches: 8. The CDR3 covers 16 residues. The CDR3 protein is CSARDRTSGEIHEQFF. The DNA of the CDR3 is TGCAGTGCTAGAGACCGGACTAGCGGGGAGATACATGAGCAGTTCTTC.